The present T cell receptor beta chain was sequenced within a study of blood T cell repertoires in COVID-19. Study-level information: Samples came from the United States, Italy and Spain, spanning acute and convalescent COVID-19.

Ages ranged from about 18 to 100 years, with residence in around 24 US areas. In the study's own analysis: How many nucleated cells were present was estimated from reference gene primer amplification. TCRdb's table, derived via immunoSEQ multiplex PCR, lists solely in-frame clones and lacks some. The V and J calls and clone size are taken from that table; D and trimming were inferred from the DNA. The data hold roughly 360,000 clones, with roughly four fifths observed a single time. Material: PBMCs or T cells enriched from blood (not recorded which). This sequence was found in a woman aged 50 to 60 who had recovered from COVID-19.

The CDR3 spells CASSANTGYGYTF. For the CDR3, the DNA is TGTGCCAGCAGTGCCAACACGGGCTATGGCTACACCTTC. This rearrangement joins TRBV6-4 to TRBJ1-2, with no clear D. The germline V and J ends were trimmed by 4 bases and 4 bases, with 10 bases remaining between them. Germline CDR1 MRHNA, CDR2 SNTAGT. The CDR3 totals 13 residues.